This T cell receptor beta chain was recorded in a study of blood T cell repertoires in COVID-19. Data came from immunoSEQ multiplex PCR; TCRdb stores just in-frame clones and leaves some out. The table shows about 50,000 clones, with roughly four fifths occurring only once. There are 14 residues in the CDR3. Germline V gives CDR1 LNHDA, CDR2 SQIVND (reference sequence). V shed 3 bases and J 5 bases; nucleotides not matched to a gene: 5. This receptor was obtained from a woman aged 55 to 70 with acute or convalescent COVID-19. Specimen: peripheral blood. The V and J genes are TRBV19 and TRBJ2-3; 7 positions match TRBD1. Here the CDR3 reads CASSIRAGGDTQYF. The CDR3 DNA reads as TGTGCCAGTAGTATTCGGGCAGGGGGAGATACGCAGTATTTT.